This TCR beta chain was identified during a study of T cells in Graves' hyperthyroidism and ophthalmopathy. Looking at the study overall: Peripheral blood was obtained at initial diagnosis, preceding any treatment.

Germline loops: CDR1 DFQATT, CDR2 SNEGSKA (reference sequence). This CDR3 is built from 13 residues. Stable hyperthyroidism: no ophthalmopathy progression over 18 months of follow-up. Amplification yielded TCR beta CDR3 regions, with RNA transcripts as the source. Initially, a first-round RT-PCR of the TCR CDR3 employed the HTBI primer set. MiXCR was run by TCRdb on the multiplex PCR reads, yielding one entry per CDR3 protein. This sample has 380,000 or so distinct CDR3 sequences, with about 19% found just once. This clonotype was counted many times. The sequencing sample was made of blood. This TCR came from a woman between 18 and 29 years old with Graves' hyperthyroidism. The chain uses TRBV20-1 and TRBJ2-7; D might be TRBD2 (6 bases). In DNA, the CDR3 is TGCAGCGGGGGTGGGATAATAATCGACGAGCAGTACTTC. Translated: CSGGGIIIDEQYF.